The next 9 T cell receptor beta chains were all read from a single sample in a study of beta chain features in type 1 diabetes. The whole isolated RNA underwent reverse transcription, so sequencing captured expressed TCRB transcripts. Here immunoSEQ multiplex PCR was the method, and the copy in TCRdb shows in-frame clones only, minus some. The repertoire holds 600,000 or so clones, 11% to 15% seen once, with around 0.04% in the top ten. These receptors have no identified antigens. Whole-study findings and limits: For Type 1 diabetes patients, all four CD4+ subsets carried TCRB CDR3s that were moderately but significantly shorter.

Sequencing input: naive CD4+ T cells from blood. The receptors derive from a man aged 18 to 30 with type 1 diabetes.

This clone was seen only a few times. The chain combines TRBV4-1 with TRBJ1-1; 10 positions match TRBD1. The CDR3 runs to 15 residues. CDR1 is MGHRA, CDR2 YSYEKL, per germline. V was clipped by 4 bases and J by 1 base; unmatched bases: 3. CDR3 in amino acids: CASSRGTGENTEAFF. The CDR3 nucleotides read TGCGCCAGCAGCCGTGGGACAGGGGAGAACACTGAAGCTTTCTTT.

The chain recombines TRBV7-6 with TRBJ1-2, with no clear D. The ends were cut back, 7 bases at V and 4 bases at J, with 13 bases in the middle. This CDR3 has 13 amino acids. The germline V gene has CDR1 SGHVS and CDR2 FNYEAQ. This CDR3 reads CASTPPGIYGYTF. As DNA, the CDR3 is TGTGCCAGCACCCCGCCAGGCATCTATGGCTACACCTTC.

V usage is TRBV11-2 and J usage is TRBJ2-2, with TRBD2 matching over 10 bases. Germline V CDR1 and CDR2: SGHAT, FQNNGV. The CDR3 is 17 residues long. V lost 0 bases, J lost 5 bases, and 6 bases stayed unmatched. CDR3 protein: CASSLDGISGRTGELFF. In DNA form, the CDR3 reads TGTGCCAGCAGCTTAGATGGAATTAGCGGGAGGACCGGGGAGCTGTTTTTT.

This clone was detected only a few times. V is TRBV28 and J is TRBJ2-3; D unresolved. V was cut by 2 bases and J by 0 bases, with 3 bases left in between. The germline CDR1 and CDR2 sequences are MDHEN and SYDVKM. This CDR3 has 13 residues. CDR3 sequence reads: CASSLISTDTQYF. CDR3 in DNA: TGTGCCAGCAGTTTAATCAGCACAGATACGCAGTATTTT.

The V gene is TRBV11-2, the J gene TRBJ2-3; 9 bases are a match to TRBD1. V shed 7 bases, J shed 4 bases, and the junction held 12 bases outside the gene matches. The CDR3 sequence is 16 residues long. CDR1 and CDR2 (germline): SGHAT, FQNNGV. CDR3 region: CASNYQWGQGSDTQYF. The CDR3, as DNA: TGTGCCAGCAACTACCAATGGGGACAGGGATCAGATACGCAGTATTTT.

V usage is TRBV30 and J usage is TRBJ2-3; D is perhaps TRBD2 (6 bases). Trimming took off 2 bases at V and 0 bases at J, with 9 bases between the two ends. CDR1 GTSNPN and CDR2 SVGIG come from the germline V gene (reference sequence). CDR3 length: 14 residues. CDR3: CAWSLGLSTDTQYF. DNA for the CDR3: TGTGCCTGGAGTCTGGGACTCAGCACAGATACGCAGTATTTT.

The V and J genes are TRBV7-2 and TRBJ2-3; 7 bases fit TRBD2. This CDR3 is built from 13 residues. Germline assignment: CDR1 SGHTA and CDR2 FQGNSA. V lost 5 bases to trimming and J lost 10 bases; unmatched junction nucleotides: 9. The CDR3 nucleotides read TGTGCCAGCAGCCGAGAGGGCCTAGCGGCGCAGTATTTT. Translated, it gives CASSREGLAAQYF. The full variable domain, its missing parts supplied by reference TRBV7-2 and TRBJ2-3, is GAGVSQSPSNKVTEKGKDVELRCDPISGHTALYWYRQSLGQGLEFLIYFQGNSAPDKSGLPSDRFSAERTGGSVSTLTIQRTQQEDSAVYLCASSREGLAAQYFGPGTRLTVL.

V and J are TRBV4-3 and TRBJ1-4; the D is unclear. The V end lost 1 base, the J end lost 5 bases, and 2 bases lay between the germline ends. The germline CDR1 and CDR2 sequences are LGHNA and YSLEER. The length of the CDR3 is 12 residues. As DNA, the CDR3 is TGCGCCAGCAGCCAAGGGAATGAAAAACTGTTTTTT. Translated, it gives CASSQGNEKLFF.

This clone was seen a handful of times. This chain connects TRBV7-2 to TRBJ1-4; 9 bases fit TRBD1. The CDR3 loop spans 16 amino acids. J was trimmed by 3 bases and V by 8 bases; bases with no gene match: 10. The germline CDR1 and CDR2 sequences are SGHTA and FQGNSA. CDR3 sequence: CASGTGRVMANEKLFF. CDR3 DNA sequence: TGTGCCAGCGGGACAGGGAGAGTAATGGCTAATGAAAAACTGTTTTTT.